The next 14 T cell receptor beta chains were all read from a single sample in a study of chemoradiotherapy in HPV16-positive cancers (dated by TCRdb to 2022 to 2024). Libraries were constructed by the immunoSEQ multiplex PCR assay. TCRdb limited this immuneACCESS table to in-frame rearrangements with V and J called. A share of clones is missing; checked studies link under half to unresolved V genes, and the rest is unexplained. Here the sample has under 70,000 clones; 90% occur a single time. The top ten hold about 3.5% of the sample. The starting material was blood, obtained from a patient who underwent chemoradiotherapy. These receptors were obtained from a human donor with HPV-associated anogenital cancer.

Concerning this clone itself: Different DNA sequences within this sample yield the same CDR3. V and J are TRBV15 and TRBJ2-5; the D gene is possibly TRBD1 (5 bases). Germline V gene data show CDR1 as LNHNV and CDR2 as YYDKDF (reference sequence). The V end was cut by 0 bases, the J end by 5 bases, with 13 bases between. The CDR3 length is 15 residues. This CDR3 reads CATSRDVQGVETQYF. For the CDR3, the DNA is TGTGCCACCAGCAGAGATGTCCAGGGTGTTGAGACCCAGTACTTC.

This sequence joins TRBV4-1 and TRBJ2-3; no clear D. Germline CDR1 is MGHRA and CDR2 is YSYEKL. This CDR3 region has 11 residues. V was shortened by 5 bases and J by 6 bases, with 6 bases between the two germline ends. CDR3 DNA: TGCGCCAGCAGCGTATCCGATACGCAGTATTTT. The encoded protein is CASSVSDTQYF.

This chain links TRBV6-5 with TRBJ2-7, with 11 bases lining up with TRBD1. V was clipped by 7 bases and J by 4 bases; unmatched bases: 9. This CDR3 has 15 amino acids. Germline loops: CDR1 MNHEY, CDR2 SVGAGI. CDR3 loop: CASKNTGTGGYEQYF. The CDR3 DNA reads as TGTGCCAGCAAAAACACCGGGACAGGGGGATACGAGCAGTACTTC.

Comments on this clone: This CDR3 is also generated by other DNA sequences in the sample. This chain connects TRBV6-5 to TRBJ1-2, with D hard to call. The germline V gene has CDR1 MNHEY and CDR2 SVGAGI. This CDR3 comprises 11 residues. The V and J ends lost 6 bases and 6 bases respectively, with 8 bases between them. The CDR3 loop is CASSSQDGYTF. The CDR3 nucleotides are TGTGCCAGCAGCTCCCAGGATGGCTACACCTTC.

This clone was counted only a few times. V usage is TRBV5-1 and J usage is TRBJ1-2, with 8 bases lining up with TRBD1. The CDR3 is made up of 15 amino acids. V was clipped by 4 bases and J by 7 bases; unmatched bases: 12. Germline V CDR1 and CDR2: SGHRS, YFSETQ. CDR3 residues: CASSPETGGAGGYTF. The CDR3, as DNA: TGCGCCAGCAGCCCCGAAACAGGGGGGGCGGGTGGCTACACCTTC.

The J gene is TRBJ1-2, the V gene TRBV27, with 8 nucleotides matching TRBD1. This CDR3 has 13 residues. V lost 6 bases and J lost 7; bases outside the gene matches: 7. Germline V gene data show CDR1 as MNHEY and CDR2 as SMNVEV (reference sequence). In DNA, the CDR3 is TGTGCCAGCAGCCCCGGACAGGGAGGTGGCTACACCTTC. Translated, it gives CASSPGQGGGYTF.

The V and J genes are TRBV11-2 and TRBJ2-1; 15 bases align to TRBD2. This CDR3 spans 16 amino acids. Germline V gene lookup returns CDR1 SGHAT and CDR2 FQNNGV. The V segment lost 6 bases and the J segment 5 bases; nucleotides outside the gene matches: 5. CDR3 sequence reads: CASREGTSGGHNEQFF. CDR3 sequence (DNA): TGTGCCAGCAGGGAAGGGACTAGCGGGGGGCACAATGAGCAGTTCTTC.

The chain uses TRBV19 and TRBJ2-7, with D tentatively TRBD1 or TRBD2 (5 bases each). Germline-derived CDR1 and CDR2 are LNHDA and SQIVND (reference sequence). V was clipped by 5 bases and J by 4 bases, with 12 bases between them. The CDR3 contains 13 residues. This CDR3 reads CASSPTGPYEQYF. As DNA, the CDR3 is TGTGCCAGTAGTCCGACGGGACCTTACGAGCAGTACTTC.

The J gene is TRBJ2-1, the V gene TRBV4-3; no clear D gene. This CDR3 spans 12 amino acids. Trimming stripped 0 bases from V and 8 bases from J, with 5 bases between. The V gene's germline CDR1 is LGHNA and CDR2 YSLEER. CDR3 DNA sequence: TGCGCCAGCAGCCAAGATAGGGATGAGCAGTTCTTC. This gives the protein CASSQDRDEQFF.

The V and J genes are TRBV30 and TRBJ2-5; D may be TRBD2 (5 bases). The DNA end favors TRBJ2-7, so the J call may be wrong. Germline assignment: CDR1 GTSNPN and CDR2 SVGIG (reference sequence). CDR3 size: 13 residues. The CDR3 nucleotides are TGTGCCTGGCGGGCCCCCGGGATCAGCGAGCAGTACTTC. This gives the protein CAWRAPGISEQYF.

This chain connects TRBV1 to TRBJ2-7. TRBV1 is termed a pseudogene. The CDR3 consists of 12 residues. CDR3 protein: CTSSQDPPVQYF. CDR3 DNA: TGCACCAGCAGCCAAGATCCGCCCGTCCAGTACTTC.

The rearrangement uses TRBV6-5 and TRBJ1-2; 9 bases align to TRBD1. V was clipped by 6 bases and J by 5 bases; unmatched bases: 7. The CDR3 totals 14 residues. Per the germline V gene, CDR1 is MNHEY and CDR2 is SVGAGI. The CDR3 nucleotides read TGTGCCAGCAGGGTCAACAGGGGGCTTTATGGCTACACCTTC. Encoded protein: CASRVNRGLYGYTF.

The chain employs TRBV11-3 and TRBJ2-1; TRBD1 matches at 9 bases. Per the germline V gene, CDR1 is SGHNT and CDR2 is YENEEA. This CDR3 comprises 16 residues. After removal of 5 bases from V and 0 bases from J, the junction contained 5 bases not matched to a gene. As DNA, the CDR3 is TGTGCCAGCAGCGCCGGGACAGGGCGCTCCTACAATGAGCAGTTCTTC. It is translated as CASSAGTGRSYNEQFF.

This sequence joins TRBV4-3 and TRBJ1-2, with TRBD1 as a possible D gene (5 bases). In germline, CDR1 is LGHNA, CDR2 YSLEER. The ends were cut back, 0 bases at V and 6 bases at J, with 14 bases in the middle. This CDR3 spans 15 amino acids. In DNA, the CDR3 is TGCGCCAGCAGCCAAGATGGTGGGGGTCGAGATGGCTACACCTTC. It translates to CASSQDGGGRDGYTF.